The entry below describes one TCR beta chain. A much larger clone is a single base away; this may be a read error. This sample stems from a study of T-cell memory formation after mild COVID-19. V lost 1 base and J lost 4, with 17 bases in between. Per the germline V gene, CDR1 is DFQATT and CDR2 is SNEGSKA (reference sequence). This CDR3 has 15 amino acids. One entry per CDR3 protein, called by TCRdb with MiXCR from the 5' RACE reads. The sample gives about 140,000 distinct CDR3 sequences, about 14% of which show up once; approximately 30% is in the top ten. The rearrangement links TRBV20-1 to TRBJ2-7; a possible D gene is TRBD2 (5 bases). The sequenced sample consisted of PBMCs or a T cell subset sorted from them (not recorded which). The TCR was taken from an adult woman who had mild COVID-19 (a few samples of this study predate the infection). Cell type and time point are not known. The CDR3 protein is CSARGSRTQKYEQYF. The CDR3 DNA follows: TGCAGTGCTAGAGGTAGTCGGACTCAAAAATACGAGCAGTACTTC.